Reported below is one T cell receptor (beta chain). Antigen: not known. The sample comes from a study of cytomegalovirus exposure and HLA in healthy donors. The donors were members of the approximately 130-subject validation cohort (separate from the approximately 670-subject first cohort). Points from the study as a whole: The tendency of first-cohort TCR clusters to co-occur in the 110 or so validation repertoires emerged from a later analysis. Rare TCR sequences predominated, though certain public TCRs were found in many donors.

Some clones are missing from TCRdb's copy, which holds only in-frame ones; the method was immunoSEQ multiplex PCR. The table has about 200,000 clones, about 79% seen once. The CDR3 is 14 amino acids. Germline-derived CDR1 and CDR2 are MNHNY and SVGAGI (reference sequence). Losses at the gene ends were 5 bases for V and 2 bases for J; bases not matched to a gene: 1. The chain has TRBV6-6 and TRBJ1-2; the match to TRBD1 covers 11 bases. The sequence was collected from a woman aged 25 to 45 in good health and CMV-seropositive. The specimen sequenced was PBMCs. The CDR3 nucleotides are TGTGCCAGCAGTCGGACAGGGGGCAACTATGGCTACACCTTC. Protein product: CASSRTGGNYGYTF.